Listed here are 13 T cell receptor beta chains from one sample, sequenced in a study of Graves' ophthalmopathy and Graves' hyperthyroidism. From RNA, the CDR3 regions of TCR beta chains were amplified and sequenced. Second-round multiplex PCR followed a first-round RT-PCR using HTBI primers. TCRdb used MiXCR to reprocess the multiplex PCR reads, holding one entry per CDR3 protein. The sample carries a few hundred thousand distinct CDR3 sequences, roughly 15% recorded once. Specimen: peripheral blood. The receptors stem from an adult man with Graves' ophthalmopathy.

This clonotype was counted many times. The chain couples TRBV5-1 to TRBJ2-7; D tentatively fits TRBD1 or TRBD2 (6 bases each). V was cut by 4 bases and J by 7 bases, with 18 bases left in between. The CDR3 runs 14 residues. Germline V gene lookup returns CDR1 SGHRS and CDR2 YFSETQ. Written as DNA, the CDR3 is TGCGCCAGCAGCCCAGGGACATCGGGGAGGGAGCAGTACTTC. Translated, it gives CASSPGTSGREQYF.

This clonotype showed up many times. The rearrangement uses TRBV7-3 and TRBJ2-5, with 8 bases lining up with TRBD2. CDR3 length: 16 residues. Per the germline V gene, CDR1 is SGHTA and CDR2 is FQGTGA. J was trimmed by 4 bases and V by 5 bases; bases with no gene match: 12. The CDR3 nucleotides read TGTGCCAGCAGCCCGGGGGCTAGCGGGTTCCGAGAGACCCAGTACTTC. Translating gives CASSPGASGFRETQYF.

This clonotype appeared many times. This rearrangement joins TRBV20-1 to TRBJ2-2; 8 bases are shared with TRBD1. V gave up 5 bases and J gave up 2 bases; unmatched junction bases: 4. This CDR3 is 14 amino acids long. In germline, CDR1 is DFQATT, CDR2 SNEGSKA (reference sequence). Written as DNA, the CDR3 is TGCAGTGCTCCCACAGGGGGTAACACCGGGGAGCTGTTTTTT. Residues: CSAPTGGNTGELFF.

This clonotype was observed many times. J is TRBJ2-4 and V is TRBV2; 8 bases map to TRBD1. This CDR3 is 14 amino acids long. Germline V lookup: CDR1 SNHLY, CDR2 FYNNEI. V shed 7 bases and J 3 bases; nucleotides not matched to a gene: 5. The CDR3 sequence is CASTGTGGKNIQYF. The CDR3 nucleotides are TGTGCCAGCACCGGGACAGGTGGCAAAAACATTCAGTACTTC. Supplemented by reference TRBV2 and TRBJ2-4, the full variable domain reads EPEVTQTPSHQVTQMGQEVILRCVPISNHLYFYWYRQILGQKVEFLVSFYNNEISEKSEIFDDQFSVERPDGSNFTLKIRSTKLEDSAMYFCASTGTGGKNIQYFGAGTRLSVL.

The chain joins TRBV5-1 to TRBJ2-6; no clear D gene. The CDR3 length is 18 residues. Germline values: CDR1 SGHRS, CDR2 YFSETQ. The V gene lost 2 bases and the J gene lost 1 base, with 16 bases spanning the gap. In nucleotides, the CDR3 is TGCGCCAGCAGCTTTTTCTTCGAAGTGAGGTCTGGGGCCAACGTCCTGACTTTC. Encoded protein: CASSFFFEVRSGANVLTF.

This clonotype was detected ten times or more. The chain carries TRBV5-1 and TRBJ1-1; D is ambiguous. This CDR3 comprises 13 residues. Trimming took 4 bases from V and 3 from J, leaving 10 bases between them. Germline loops: CDR1 SGHRS, CDR2 YFSETQ. The chain's CDR3 is CASSAAGYTEAFF. CDR3 nucleotide sequence: TGCGCCAGCAGCGCTGCTGGGTACACTGAAGCTTTCTTT.

This clonotype was seen a handful of times. Since a much larger clone is just one base distant, this may be a read error. The genes are TRBV12-3 or TRBV12-4 and TRBJ2-7; TRBD2 might be the D (5 bases). The CDR3 spans 13 residues. The V end was cut by 8 bases, the J end by 4 bases, with 15 bases between. The CDR3 loop reads CASRPIGVYEQYF. CDR3 nucleotide sequence: TGTGCCAGCCGCCCTATCGGGGTTTACGAGCAGTACTTC.

Many counts were recorded for this clonotype. This CDR3 reads CASSMTPGQTTGNTIYF. The CDR3 nucleotides are TGTGCCAGTAGTATGACCCCGGGACAGACGACTGGAAACACCATATATTTT. The chain links TRBV19 to TRBJ1-3, with TRBD1 identical over 7 bases. Germline CDR1 is LNHDA and CDR2 is SQIVND (reference sequence). The length of the CDR3 is 17 residues. Trimming removed 3 bases from V and 2 bases from J; junction bases left unmatched: 10.

This clonotype was picked up many times. The gene calls are TRBV7-2 and TRBJ2-2; D is perhaps TRBD1 (5 bases). The V and J ends lost 4 bases and 0 bases respectively, with 9 bases between them. The CDR3 has 15 residues. Germline V gene data show CDR1 as SGHTA and CDR2 as FQGNSA. This CDR3 reads CASSSLDTNTGELFF. The CDR3, as DNA: TGTGCCAGCAGCTCCCTGGACACGAACACCGGGGAGCTGTTTTTT. Looking up the rest from reference TRBV7-2 and TRBJ2-2 gives the full variable domain: GAGVSQSPSNKVTEKGKDVELRCDPISGHTALYWYRQSLGQGLEFLIYFQGNSAPDKSGLPSDRFSAERTGGSVSTLTIQRTQQEDSAVYLCASSSLDTNTGELFFGEGSRLTVL.

This clonotype was seen repeatedly, ten times or more. The chain uses TRBV4-1 and TRBJ2-5, with 9 bases matching TRBD1. The CDR3 runs to 15 residues. Germline V gives CDR1 MGHRA, CDR2 YSYEKL. After removal of 3 bases from V and 4 bases from J, the junction contained 6 bases not matched to a gene. CDR3 DNA sequence: TGCGCCAGCAGCCACCCGGACAGGGGTCGAGAGACCCAGTACTTC. Its translation is CASSHPDRGRETQYF.

Ten or more counts support this clonotype. The chain combines TRBV6-5 with TRBJ1-2; possibly TRBD1 for D (5 bases). The CDR3 has 13 amino acids. Trimming took 6 bases from V and 6 from J, leaving 14 bases between them. Germline V gene sequence: CDR1 MNHEY, CDR2 SVGAGI. In DNA form, the CDR3 reads TGTGCCAGCAGACCCGTTGGGGCGGATGGCTACACCTTC. Translated: CASRPVGADGYTF.

This clonotype was detected ten times or more. The V gene is TRBV27, the J gene TRBJ1-5, with 7 bases fitting TRBD1. Trimming at V came to 3 bases and at J to 8 bases, leaving 7 bases not matched to a gene. Germline CDR1 and CDR2: MNHEY and SMNVEV (reference sequence). This CDR3 contains 14 residues. The CDR3 is CASSLGQGVKPQHF. CDR3 sequence (DNA): TGTGCCAGCAGTTTGGGGCAGGGGGTAAAGCCCCAGCATTTT.

The table lists this clonotype with many counts. The rearrangement joins TRBV6-2 or TRBV6-3 to TRBJ1-5, with D tentatively TRBD1 (6 bases). The CDR3 is 15 amino acids. Trimming stripped 0 bases from V and 7 bases from J, with 13 bases between. Per germline, CDR1 MNHEY and CDR2 SVGEGT. In DNA form, the CDR3 reads TGTGCCAGCAGTTACTCAGACAGGCCGGGCCAGCCCCAGCATTTT. It specifies CASSYSDRPGQPQHF.